The 24 T cell receptor beta chains presented below share a single source sample, sequenced in a study of Graves' ophthalmopathy and Graves' hyperthyroidism. RNA transcripts served as template for amplifying TCR beta CDR3 sequences. Second-round multiplex PCR came after a first-round RT-PCR that employed HTBI primers. MiXCR was run by TCRdb on the multiplex PCR reads, yielding one entry per CDR3 protein. This table has 300,000 or so distinct CDR3 sequences, roughly a sixth appearing once. The sequenced sample consisted of peripheral blood. All receptors derive from an adult man with Graves' ophthalmopathy.

The chain carries TRBV7-9 and TRBJ2-7, with D unresolved. This CDR3 comprises 15 residues. Germline CDR1 SEHNR, CDR2 FQNEAQ (reference sequence). Trimming removed 1 base from V and 0 bases from J, with 10 bases in between. The chain's CDR3 is CASSLGELTSYEQYF. CDR3 nucleotides: TGTGCCAGCAGCTTAGGGGAACTTACCTCCTACGAGCAGTACTTC.

There are many counts of this clonotype. The V gene is TRBV9, the J gene TRBJ1-1, with a tentative D call TRBD1 (5 bases). Germline V gene lookup returns CDR1 SGDLS and CDR2 YYNGEE. This CDR3 is built from 16 residues. V lost 1 base and J 1 base, leaving 14 bases between the germline ends. The CDR3 protein is CASSVKKDSSNTEAFF. Here the CDR3 DNA reads TGTGCCAGCAGCGTAAAAAAAGACAGCTCGAACACTGAAGCTTTCTTT.

This clonotype was recorded at least ten times. This chain uses TRBV12-3 or TRBV12-4 with TRBJ2-7; no definite D call. Trimming shortened V by 7 bases and J by 0 bases, and 7 bases separated the two germline ends. The CDR3 totals 12 residues. The chain's CDR3 is CASTRSSYEQYF. The CDR3 bases are TGTGCCAGCACTAGAAGCTCCTACGAGCAGTACTTC.

Ten or more counts support this clonotype. The chain employs TRBV6-1 and TRBJ1-1, with D possibly being TRBD1 (5 bases). Germline-derived CDR1 and CDR2 are MNHNS and SASEGT. Trimming took off 7 bases at V and 4 bases at J, with 16 bases between the two ends. The CDR3 loop spans 14 amino acids. The CDR3 is CASIQPRETTEAFF. As DNA, the CDR3 is TGTGCCAGCATCCAACCCAGGGAAACCACTGAAGCTTTCTTT.

The rearrangement joins TRBV27 to TRBJ2-7; 16 bases match TRBD2. Losses at the gene ends were 2 bases for V and 3 bases for J; bases not matched to a gene: 10. The germline V gene has CDR1 MNHEY and CDR2 SMNVEV (reference sequence). The CDR3 runs to 19 residues. CDR3 in amino acids: CASSLTPGTSGRAVYEQYF. The CDR3 DNA reads as TGTGCCAGCAGTTTAACGCCCGGGACTAGCGGGAGGGCCGTCTACGAGCAGTACTTC.

This clonotype has at least ten counts. This chain connects TRBV6-5 to TRBJ1-3, with 7 bases lining up with TRBD1. CDR3 length: 16 residues. CDR1 and CDR2 (germline): MNHEY, SVGAGI. Losses at the gene ends were 4 bases for V and 2 bases for J; bases not matched to a gene: 8. The CDR3 DNA follows: TGTGCCAGCAGTTTTTACAGGGGTTCGGCTGGAAACACCATATATTTT. Translated, it gives CASSFYRGSAGNTIYF.

This clonotype was found many times. The chain is built from TRBV27 and TRBJ2-1; D is perhaps TRBD1 (6 bases). This CDR3 is 15 amino acids long. The germline V and J ends were trimmed by 3 bases and 5 bases, with 14 bases remaining between them. CDR1 and CDR2 (germline): MNHEY, SMNVEV (reference sequence). The CDR3 sequence is CASSFRKAGDNEQFF. As DNA, the CDR3 is TGTGCCAGCAGTTTTAGAAAAGCAGGGGACAATGAGCAGTTCTTC.

The sample holds many counts of this clonotype. This sequence joins TRBV25-1 and TRBJ1-1; D call uncertain. In germline, CDR1 is MGHDK, CDR2 SYGVNS. The CDR3 has 11 amino acids. V was pared by 3 bases and J by 6 bases, with 5 bases between. The DNA of the CDR3 is TGTGCCAGCAGTGATGACGCTGAAGCTTTCTTT. Amino acid sequence: CASSDDAEAFF.

This clonotype was picked up many times. The rearrangement uses TRBV30 and TRBJ1-2, with D maybe TRBD1 (5 bases). Germline values: CDR1 GTSNPN, CDR2 SVGIG (reference sequence). The CDR3 length is 13 residues. The V end was cut by 1 base, the J end by 4 bases, with 10 bases between. The CDR3 sequence is CAWSENTGYGYTF. DNA for the CDR3: TGTGCCTGGAGTGAAAACACAGGCTATGGCTACACCTTC.

This clonotype was counted ten times or more. This sequence joins TRBV7-3 and TRBJ2-7; TRBD2 might be the D (6 bases). The germline V gene has CDR1 SGHTA and CDR2 FQGTGA. CDR3 length equals 13 residues. V was shortened by 2 bases and J by 6 bases, with 11 bases between the two germline ends. For the CDR3, the DNA is TGTGCCAGCAGCTTACGTCGGGGGATCGAGCAGTACTTC. Its translation: CASSLRRGIEQYF. The full variable domain, in which reference TRBV7-3 and TRBJ2-7 provide the parts outside the CDR3, is GAGVSQTPSNKVTEKGKYVELRCDPISGHTALYWYRQSLGQGPEFLIYFQGTGAADDSGLPNDRFFAVRPEGSVSTLKIQRTERGDSAVYLCASSLRRGIEQYFGPGTRLTVT.

J is TRBJ1-2 and V is TRBV7-3, with 7 bases identical to TRBD1. The CDR3 extends over 13 amino acids. Germline V gene data show CDR1 as SGHTA and CDR2 as FQGTGA. The V and J ends lost 2 bases and 8 bases, in that order; junction bases with no gene match: 5. DNA of the CDR3: TGTGCCAGCAGCTTACAGACAGGGAGCGGCTACACCTTC. Translating it yields CASSLQTGSGYTF.

This clonotype was detected many times. This chain connects TRBV11-3 to TRBJ2-7; perhaps TRBD1 as D (5 bases). V lost 0 bases, J lost 4 bases, and 7 bases lay in between. Looked up from germline, CDR1 is SGHNT and CDR2 is YENEEA. This CDR3 is built from 13 residues. For the CDR3, the DNA is TGTGCCAGCAGCTTAGAAGACAGATACGAGCAGTACTTC. It yields the protein CASSLEDRYEQYF.

Many counts were recorded for this clonotype. The chain links TRBV20-1 to TRBJ2-7; D call uncertain. Germline CDR1 and CDR2: DFQATT and SNEGSKA (reference sequence). CDR3 length: 14 amino acids. V was clipped by 5 bases and J by 6 bases, with 20 bases between them. The CDR3 nucleotides are TGCAGTGCTGGCGCCGAACTCGGGTTCGCCGAGCAGTACTTC. Encoded protein: CSAGAELGFAEQYF.

Only a few counts were recorded for this clonotype. The rearrangement uses TRBV5-1 and TRBJ2-7; 9 bases match TRBD2. With V trimmed by 4 bases and J by 3 bases, 8 bases remained unmatched. The CDR3 is 15 amino acids. In germline, CDR1 is SGHRS, CDR2 YFSETQ. CDR3 sequence: CASSPQGLAGYEQYF. DNA for the CDR3: TGCGCCAGCAGCCCGCAGGGACTAGCAGGCTACGAGCAGTACTTC.

The chain combines TRBV12-3 or TRBV12-4 with TRBJ1-1; TRBD1 might be the D (5 bases). With 6 bases removed from V and 3 bases from J, the gap between germline ends came to 17 bases. CDR3 length: 15 amino acids. The CDR3 region is CASSSDAGRDTEAFF. The CDR3 nucleotides are TGTGCCAGCAGCTCCGACGCGGGACGGGACACTGAAGCTTTCTTT.

The table lists this clonotype with many counts. The V and J genes are TRBV27 and TRBJ2-1; TRBD1 aligns across 8 bases. Germline-derived CDR1 and CDR2 are MNHEY and SMNVEV (reference sequence). Unmatched junction bases numbered 21, after V lost 8 bases and J lost 9 bases. This CDR3 is built from 17 residues. CDR3 DNA: TGTGCCAGCGGGTCCAGGGGGCCAAGGAATGTTCCTATTGAGCAGTTCTTC. This codes for CASGSRGPRNVPIEQFF.

There are many counts of this clonotype. V usage is TRBV2 and J usage is TRBJ1-3; TRBD1 aligns across 7 bases. CDR1 and CDR2 from the germline V gene are SNHLY and FYNNEI. CDR3 length equals 15 residues. After removal of 5 bases from V and 0 bases from J, the junction contained 4 bases not matched to a gene. The CDR3 is CASSQQGSSGNTIYF. The CDR3 DNA sequence: TGTGCCAGCAGTCAACAGGGGAGCTCTGGAAACACCATATATTTT.

At least ten counts were recorded for this clonotype. CDR3 DNA: TGTGCCAGCAGCTTAGGAACAGAAGAAGCTTTCTTT. It translates to CASSLGTEEAFF. The chain is built from TRBV7-9 and TRBJ1-1; no firm D call. CDR1 and CDR2 (germline): SEHNR, FQNEAQ (reference sequence). Trimming stripped 1 base from V and 8 bases from J, with 8 bases between. The CDR3 has 12 residues.

The rearrangement uses TRBV3-1 and TRBJ2-7; a possible D gene is TRBD2 (6 bases). V was pared by 1 base and J by 3 bases, with 19 bases between. From germline, CDR1 is LGHDT and CDR2 YNNKEL (reference sequence). This CDR3 region has 17 residues. The CDR3 nucleotides are TGTGCCAGCAGCCAAGGAAGGGGCGGGACTCGGGACTACGAGCAGTACTTC. It is translated as CASSQGRGGTRDYEQYF.

This clonotype came up many times. V usage is TRBV20-1 and J usage is TRBJ1-1, with D hard to call. The length of the CDR3 is 16 residues. Germline CDR1 is DFQATT and CDR2 is SNEGSKA (reference sequence). Trimming removed 1 base from V and 0 bases from J, with 15 bases in between. CDR3 loop: CSARVFQSNLNTEAFF. As DNA, the CDR3 is TGCAGTGCTAGAGTCTTCCAGTCTAATCTGAACACTGAAGCTTTCTTT.

This clonotype was picked up a small number of times. This clone may be a read error of a much larger clone one base away. Likely a read error: the CDR3 ends without its conserved phenylalanine or tryptophan. The CDR3 spells CASSSGQKNTEAFS. The CDR3, as DNA: TGCGCCAGCAGCTCGGGACAAAAGAACACTGAAGCTTTCTCT. This chain uses TRBV5-1 with TRBJ1-1; D is possibly TRBD1 (6 bases). V lost 3 bases, J lost 1 base, and 10 bases lay in between. Germline V gene lookup returns CDR1 SGHRS and CDR2 YFSETQ. This CDR3 is 14 amino acids long.

This chain uses TRBV11-2 with TRBJ2-7; 10 bases match TRBD2. After removal of 6 bases from V and 5 bases from J, the junction contained 13 bases not matched to a gene. Per germline, CDR1 SGHAT and CDR2 FQNNGV. The CDR3 extends over 16 amino acids. The CDR3 region is CASSSGGLAGANEQYF. The CDR3 DNA reads TGTGCCAGCAGTTCAGGGGGCCTAGCGGGAGCCAACGAGCAGTACTTC. The whole variable domain, remainder taken from reference TRBV11-2 and TRBJ2-7, is EAGVAQSPRYKIIEKRQSVAFWCNPISGHATLYWYQQILGQGPKLLIQFQNNGVVDDSQLPKDRFSAERLKGVDSTLKIQPAKLEDSAVYLCASSSGGLAGANEQYFGPGTRLTVT.

This clonotype was recorded a few times. The chain carries TRBV18 and TRBJ2-5, with TRBD2 matching 10 bases. Looked up from germline, CDR1 is KGHSH and CDR2 is LQKENI. The CDR3 contains 15 residues. Losses at the gene ends were 6 bases for V and 1 base for J; bases not matched to a gene: 5. The chain's CDR3 is CASSRASGGQETQYF. The CDR3 nucleotides read TGTGCCAGCTCCAGAGCTAGCGGGGGCCAAGAGACCCAGTACTTC. The variable domain in full, with the rest retrieved from reference TRBV18 and TRBJ2-5, is NAGVMQNPRHLVRRRGQEARLRCSPMKGHSHVYWYRQLPEEGLKFMVYLQKENIIDESGMPKERFSAEFPKEGPSILRIQQVVRGDSAAYFCASSRASGGQETQYFGPGTRLLVL.

A word on this clonotype: It may be a read error: a sequence one base away is much more abundant. The chain links TRBV6-4 to TRBJ1-5, with 9 nucleotides matching TRBD1. The CDR3 spans 16 residues. Trimming removed 2 bases from V and 3 bases from J; junction bases left unmatched: 5. The germline V gene has CDR1 MRHNA and CDR2 SNTAGT. In nucleotides, the CDR3 is TGTGCCAGCAGTGACCCGGACAGGGGTGACAATCAGCCCCAGCATTTT. This translates into CASSDPDRGDNQPQHF.